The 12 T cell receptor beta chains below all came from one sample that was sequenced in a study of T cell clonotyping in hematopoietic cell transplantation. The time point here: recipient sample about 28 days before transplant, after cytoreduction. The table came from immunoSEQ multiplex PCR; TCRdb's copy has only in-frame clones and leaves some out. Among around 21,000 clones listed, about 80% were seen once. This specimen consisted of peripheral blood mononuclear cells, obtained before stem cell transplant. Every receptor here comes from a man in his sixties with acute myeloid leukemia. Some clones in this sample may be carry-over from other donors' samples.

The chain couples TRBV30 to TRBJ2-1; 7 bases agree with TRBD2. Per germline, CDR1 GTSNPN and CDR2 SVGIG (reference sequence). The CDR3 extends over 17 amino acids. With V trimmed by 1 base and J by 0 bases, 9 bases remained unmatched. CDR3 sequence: CAWSDPGTTRSYNEQFF. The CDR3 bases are TGTGCCTGGAGTGACCCCGGGACTACCCGCTCCTACAATGAGCAGTTCTTC.

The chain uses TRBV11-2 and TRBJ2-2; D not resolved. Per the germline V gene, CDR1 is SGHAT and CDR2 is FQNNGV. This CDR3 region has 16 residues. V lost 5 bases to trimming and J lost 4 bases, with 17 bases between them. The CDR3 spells CASSLLSQGLTGELFF. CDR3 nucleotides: TGTGCCAGCAGCCTCCTATCACAAGGCCTCACCGGGGAGCTGTTTTTT. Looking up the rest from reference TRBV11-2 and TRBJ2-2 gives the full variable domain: EAGVAQSPRYKIIEKRQSVAFWCNPISGHATLYWYQQILGQGPKLLIQFQNNGVVDDSQLPKDRFSAERLKGVDSTLKIQPAKLEDSAVYLCASSLLSQGLTGELFFGEGSRLTVL.

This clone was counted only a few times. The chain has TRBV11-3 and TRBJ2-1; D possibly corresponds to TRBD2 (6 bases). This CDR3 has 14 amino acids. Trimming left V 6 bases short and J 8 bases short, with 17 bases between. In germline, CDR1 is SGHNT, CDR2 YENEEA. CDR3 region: CASRSPPTRDEQFF. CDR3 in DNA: TGTGCCAGCAGATCCCCCCCGACTAGAGATGAGCAGTTCTTC.

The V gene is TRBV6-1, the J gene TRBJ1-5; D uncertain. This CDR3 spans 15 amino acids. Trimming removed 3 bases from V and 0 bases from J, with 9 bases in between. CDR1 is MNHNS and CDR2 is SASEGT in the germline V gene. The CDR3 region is CASSDSGNSNQPQHF. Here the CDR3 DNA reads TGTGCCAGCAGTGACTCGGGGAATAGCAATCAGCCCCAGCATTTT.

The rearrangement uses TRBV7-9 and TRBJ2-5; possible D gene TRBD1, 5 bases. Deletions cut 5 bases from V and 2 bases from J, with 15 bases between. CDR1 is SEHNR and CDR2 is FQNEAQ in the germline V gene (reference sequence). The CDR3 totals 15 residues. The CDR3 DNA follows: TGTGCCAGCAGCAGCTTCTGGGGCAGTCAAGAGACCCAGTACTTC. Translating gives CASSSFWGSQETQYF.

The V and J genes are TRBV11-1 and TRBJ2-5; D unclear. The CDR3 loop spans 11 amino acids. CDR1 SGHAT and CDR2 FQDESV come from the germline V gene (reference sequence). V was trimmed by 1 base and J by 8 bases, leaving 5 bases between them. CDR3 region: CASSLEGTQYF. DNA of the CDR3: TGTGCCAGCAGCTTAGAGGGAACCCAGTACTTC.

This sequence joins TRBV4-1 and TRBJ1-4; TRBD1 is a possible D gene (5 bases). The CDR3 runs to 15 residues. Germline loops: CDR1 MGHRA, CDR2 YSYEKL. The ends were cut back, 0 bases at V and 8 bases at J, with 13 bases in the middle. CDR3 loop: CASSQEARDEEKLFF. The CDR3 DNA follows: TGCGCCAGCAGCCAAGAGGCCAGGGATGAAGAAAAACTGTTTTTT.

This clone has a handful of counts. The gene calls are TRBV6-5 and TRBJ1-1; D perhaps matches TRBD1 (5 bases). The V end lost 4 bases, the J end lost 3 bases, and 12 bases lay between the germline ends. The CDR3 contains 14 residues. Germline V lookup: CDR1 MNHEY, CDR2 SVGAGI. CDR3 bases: TGTGCCAGCAGTTTCGACAGTACGGACACTGAAGCTTTCTTT. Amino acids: CASSFDSTDTEAFF.

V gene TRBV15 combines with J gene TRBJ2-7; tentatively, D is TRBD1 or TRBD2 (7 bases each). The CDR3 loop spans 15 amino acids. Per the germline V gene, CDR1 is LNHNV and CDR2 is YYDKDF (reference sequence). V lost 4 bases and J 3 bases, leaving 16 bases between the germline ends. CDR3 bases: TGTGCCACCAGCAAACCGCAGGGGGGGGTCTACGAGCAGTACTTC. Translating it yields CATSKPQGGVYEQYF.

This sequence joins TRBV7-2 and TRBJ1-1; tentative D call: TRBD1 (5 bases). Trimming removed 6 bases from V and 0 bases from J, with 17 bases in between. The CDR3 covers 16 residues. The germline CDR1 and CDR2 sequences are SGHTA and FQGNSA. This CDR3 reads CASSLMGGRMNTEAFF. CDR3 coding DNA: TGTGCCAGCAGTTTAATGGGGGGGAGAATGAACACTGAAGCTTTCTTT.

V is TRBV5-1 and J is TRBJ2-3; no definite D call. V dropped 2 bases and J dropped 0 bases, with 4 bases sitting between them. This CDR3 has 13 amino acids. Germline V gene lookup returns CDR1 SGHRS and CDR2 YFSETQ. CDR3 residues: CASSLPSTDTQYF. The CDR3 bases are TGCGCCAGCAGCTTACCCAGCACAGATACGCAGTATTTT.

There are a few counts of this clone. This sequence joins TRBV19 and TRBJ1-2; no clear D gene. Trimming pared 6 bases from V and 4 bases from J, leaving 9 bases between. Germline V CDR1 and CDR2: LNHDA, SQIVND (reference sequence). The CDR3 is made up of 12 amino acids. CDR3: CASRPGPYGYTF. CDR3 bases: TGTGCCAGTAGGCCGGGCCCCTATGGCTACACCTTC.